Presented here are 26 T cell receptor beta chains from one specimen sequenced in a study of blood T cell repertoires in COVID-19. TCRdb keeps only in-frame clones here, not all; method: immunoSEQ multiplex PCR. The sample has roughly 200,000 clones; around 84% are singletons. Sequencing input: peripheral blood. The source is a woman of 80 years or more with COVID-19, enrolled during active disease.

The chain has TRBV18 and TRBJ2-3, with D maybe TRBD1 (6 bases). The CDR3 is made up of 16 amino acids. Germline CDR1 is KGHSH and CDR2 is LQKENI. V shed 4 bases and J shed 2 bases, with 16 bases lying between them. In DNA form, the CDR3 reads TGTGCCAGCTCACGATCAGGGGCAGGGACCACAGATACGCAGTATTTT. Translated: CASSRSGAGTTDTQYF.

The rearrangement joins TRBV30 to TRBJ2-5; D is undetermined. Germline CDR1 GTSNPN, CDR2 SVGIG (reference sequence). This CDR3 region has 11 residues. Between the trimmed V and J ends, which lost 5 bases and 0 bases, there was a span of 4 bases. The CDR3 reads CAWGYQETQYF. CDR3 DNA: TGTGCCTGGGGCTACCAAGAGACCCAGTACTTC.

The chain links TRBV3-1 (or the pseudogene TRBV3-2) to TRBJ1-1; TRBD1 matches at 10 bases. Trimming cost V 5 bases and J 11 bases; bases outside gene matches: 17. CDR1 and CDR2 from the germline V gene are LGHDT and YNNKEL (reference sequence). CDR3 length: 16 amino acids. The CDR3 reads CASSSTGTGVTLNAFF. The CDR3 bases are TGTGCCAGCAGCTCGACCGGGACAGGGGTTACCCTGAACGCTTTCTTT.

Written as DNA, the CDR3 is TGTGCCAGCAGTTTTGCAGGGATGTCAGAGACCCAGTACTTC. Protein sequence: CASSFAGMSETQYF. The V call is TRBV28, the J call TRBJ2-5, with D perhaps TRBD1 (5 bases). Germline lookup yields CDR1 MDHEN and CDR2 SYDVKM. CDR3 length: 14 amino acids. Trimming shortened V by 3 bases and J by 4 bases, and 12 bases separated the two germline ends.

The rearrangement links TRBV6-5 to TRBJ2-1; 10 nucleotides agree with TRBD2. The germline gives CDR1 MNHEY, CDR2 SVGAGI. This CDR3 has 15 amino acids. The ends lost 5 bases at V and 3 bases at J; junction bases unmatched: 4. CDR3 sequence reads: CASSLAGVNYNEQFF. The CDR3, as DNA: TGTGCCAGCAGTCTAGCGGGGGTCAACTACAATGAGCAGTTCTTC.

V is TRBV6-1 and J is TRBJ1-6; 10 bases line up with TRBD1. Germline loops: CDR1 MNHNS, CDR2 SASEGT. CDR3 length: 17 residues. V shed 2 bases and J 9 bases; nucleotides not matched to a gene: 10. In DNA form, the CDR3 reads TGTGCCAGCAGTGAAAGTCCTTTGGGGACAGGGGTTTCACCCCTCCACTTT. It codes for CASSESPLGTGVSPLHF.

The chain uses TRBV2 and TRBJ1-3, with 9 nucleotides matching TRBD1. The CDR3 is made up of 19 amino acids. Losses at the gene ends were 6 bases for V and 0 bases for J; bases not matched to a gene: 15. Germline V gene sequence: CDR1 SNHLY, CDR2 FYNNEI. The CDR3, as DNA: TGTGCCAGCAGCTCAGTCCCGGGACAGGGTAGTGGCTCTGGAAACACCATATATTTT. Its protein product is CASSSVPGQGSGSGNTIYF.

The chain has TRBV29-1 and TRBJ1-2, with D uncertain. The CDR3 is made up of 11 amino acids. Deletions cut 4 bases from V and 2 bases from J, with 5 bases between. Germline V lookup: CDR1 SQVTM, CDR2 ANQGSEA. The CDR3 region has the DNA TGCAGCGTTGGGGAGAACTATGGCTACACCTTC. Protein product: CSVGENYGYTF.

The rearrangement links TRBV28 to TRBJ2-1; 8 nucleotides match TRBD2. The germline CDR1 and CDR2 sequences are MDHEN and SYDVKM. V shed 2 bases and J 8 bases; nucleotides not matched to a gene: 5. This CDR3 is 14 amino acids long. The CDR3 DNA reads TGTGCCAGCAGTTTAACCGGGACTAGGCATGAGCAGTTCTTC. Translated: CASSLTGTRHEQFF. The full variable domain, its missing parts supplied by reference TRBV28 and TRBJ2-1, is DVKVTQSSRYLVKRTGEKVFLECVQDMDHENMFWYRQDPGLGLRLIYFSYDVKMKEKGDIPEGYSVSREKKERFSLILESASTNQTSMYLCASSLTGTRHEQFFGPGTRLTVL.

In its sample, this clone was seen a few times. The CDR3 loop reads CASSIDLRTGFGETQYF. The CDR3 DNA is TGTGCCAGTAGTATAGATCTTCGGACAGGGTTCGGAGAGACCCAGTACTTC. This chain uses TRBV19 with TRBJ2-5; 8 nucleotides line up with TRBD1. In germline, CDR1 is LNHDA, CDR2 SQIVND (reference sequence). V shed 0 bases, J shed 4 bases, and the junction held 10 bases outside the gene matches. CDR3 length: 17 amino acids.

The chain recombines TRBV6-2 or TRBV6-3 with TRBJ2-7; no firm D call. Trimming removed 2 bases from V and 1 base from J, with 6 bases in between. CDR1 and CDR2 from the germline V gene are MNHEY and SVGEGT. The CDR3 consists of 13 residues. The CDR3 DNA reads TGTGCCAGCAGTTACCCCGGGTCCTACGAGCAGTACGTC. Amino acid sequence: CASSYPGSYEQYV.

The chain couples TRBV28 to TRBJ1-3; D might be TRBD1 (6 bases). CDR3 length equals 13 residues. Trimming cost V 6 bases and J 5 bases, with 11 bases left between them. Germline CDR1 reads MDHEN; CDR2 reads SYDVKM. The CDR3 DNA sequence: TGTGCCAGCAGACCTACAGGGAGAAACACCATATATTTT. Encoded protein: CASRPTGRNTIYF.

The J gene is TRBJ1-3, the V gene TRBV4-2, with D possibly matching TRBD1 (5 bases). V was pared by 3 bases and J by 0 bases, with 12 bases between. CDR3 size: 16 residues. Germline CDR1 is LGHNA and CDR2 is YNFKEQ. CDR3 amino acids: CASSQKIDSSGNTIYF. The CDR3 nucleotides read TGTGCCAGCAGCCAGAAGATCGACAGCTCTGGAAACACCATATATTTT.

The count of this clone is one. The chain combines TRBV6-2 or TRBV6-3 with TRBJ2-7, with D possibly being TRBD2 (6 bases). Per germline, CDR1 MNHEY and CDR2 SVGEGT. V was clipped by 0 bases and J by 3 bases, with 21 bases between them. The length of the CDR3 is 18 residues. CDR3 sequence reads: CASSYSISSGGPDYEQYF. The CDR3 DNA is TGTGCCAGCAGTTACTCGATATCTTCCGGGGGACCTGACTACGAGCAGTACTTC.

This clone was seen only a few times. J is TRBJ1-1 and V is TRBV1; no check of the table's D call, TRBD1, against the DNA was made. TRBV1 is a listed pseudogene. The CDR3 has 14 residues. CDR3 residues: CTSSQGGACTEAFF. CDR3 nucleotide sequence: TGCACCAGCAGCCAAGGGGGCGCCTGCACTGAAGCTTTCTTT.

The CDR3 loop is CASSGQSGQISSYEQYF. Here the CDR3 DNA reads TGTGCCAGCAGCGGGCAGTCGGGACAGATATCTTCCTACGAGCAGTACTTC. The chain links TRBV5-6 to TRBJ2-7; the match to TRBD1 covers 7 bases. CDR1 is SGHDT, CDR2 YYEEEE, per germline. The length of the CDR3 is 17 residues. With 4 bases clipped from V and 1 base from J, the junction kept 14 bases outside the gene matches. The full variable domain, in which reference TRBV5-6 and TRBJ2-7 provide the parts outside the CDR3, is DAGVTQSPTHLIKTRGQQVTLRCSPKSGHDTVSWYQQALGQGPQFIFQYYEEEERQRGNFPDRFSGHQFPNYSSELNVNALLLGDSALYLCASSGQSGQISSYEQYFGPGTRLTVT.

The rearrangement joins TRBV6-2 or TRBV6-3 to TRBJ2-7, with a tentative D call TRBD2 (5 bases). From germline, CDR1 is MNHEY and CDR2 SVGEGT. This CDR3 is built from 16 residues. V dropped 6 bases and J dropped 7 bases, with 25 bases sitting between them. The CDR3 loop reads CASSNPPGGPLGEQYF. CDR3 coding DNA: TGTGCCAGCAGCAACCCACCAGGAGGACCCCTAGGGGAGCAGTACTTC.

The chain carries TRBV7-3 and TRBJ2-7; the D is unclear. The length of the CDR3 is 15 residues. V dropped 0 bases and J dropped 6 bases, with 15 bases sitting between them. The V gene's germline CDR1 is SGHTA and CDR2 FQGTGA. This CDR3 is CASSLTSGSGSEQYF. CDR3 DNA sequence: TGTGCCAGCAGCTTAACGTCCGGATCGGGTTCCGAGCAGTACTTC.

The chain uses TRBV24-1 and TRBJ1-2, with D uncertain. CDR1 is KGHDR and CDR2 is SFDVKD in the germline V gene. V lost 4 bases, J lost 2 bases, and 4 bases lay in between. This CDR3 spans 12 amino acids. The CDR3 nucleotides are TGTGCCACCAGTGACGGGAACTATGGCTACACCTTC. Amino acids: CATSDGNYGYTF.

V gene TRBV6-1 combines with J gene TRBJ1-1; 7 bases are shared with TRBD1. Germline values: CDR1 MNHNS, CDR2 SASEGT. Losses at the gene ends were 3 bases for V and 5 bases for J; bases not matched to a gene: 12. This CDR3 has 16 amino acids. As DNA, the CDR3 is TGTGCCAGCAGTGACCCCTCGCGACAGGGTAGAACTGAAGCTTTCTTT. Translated, it gives CASSDPSRQGRTEAFF.

The chain links TRBV6-2 or TRBV6-3 to TRBJ2-1; TRBD2 is a possible D gene (6 bases). Trimming left V 2 bases short and J 5 bases short, with 13 bases between. The CDR3 totals 15 residues. CDR1 MNHEY and CDR2 SVGEGT come from the germline V gene. This chain's CDR3 is CASSYHSGLNNEQFF. The CDR3 nucleotides read TGTGCCAGCAGTTACCATAGCGGTTTGAACAATGAGCAGTTCTTC.

V is TRBV11-2 and J is TRBJ1-4; D perhaps matches TRBD1 (6 bases). V was clipped by 5 bases and J by 5 bases, with 15 bases between them. The CDR3 consists of 15 residues. Germline-derived CDR1 and CDR2 are SGHAT and FQNNGV. This CDR3 is CASSTWTVSNEKLFF. The CDR3 nucleotides are TGTGCCAGCAGCACATGGACAGTCTCAAATGAAAAACTGTTTTTT. Full variable domain (outside the CDR3, taken from reference TRBV11-2 and TRBJ1-4): EAGVAQSPRYKIIEKRQSVAFWCNPISGHATLYWYQQILGQGPKLLIQFQNNGVVDDSQLPKDRFSAERLKGVDSTLKIQPAKLEDSAVYLCASSTWTVSNEKLFFGSGTQLSVL.

This clone was found a few times. CDR3 nucleotide sequence: TGTGCCAGTAGTCCGCGACAGGGGACGAATTCACCCCTCCACTTT. Protein: CASSPRQGTNSPLHF. The chain combines TRBV19 with TRBJ1-6, with 8 bases matching TRBD1. Germline CDR1 reads LNHDA; CDR2 reads SQIVND (reference sequence). The ends lost 5 bases at V and 7 bases at J; junction bases unmatched: 7. The CDR3 is made up of 15 amino acids.

The chain is built from TRBV6-5 and TRBJ2-6, with a weak D call TRBD1 (6 bases). Germline-derived CDR1 and CDR2 are MNHEY and SVGAGI. The CDR3 is made up of 16 amino acids. V lost 1 base and J lost 2, with 9 bases in between. The CDR3 sequence is CASSYFAGAGANVLTF. The CDR3, as DNA: TGTGCCAGCAGTTACTTCGCAGGGGCTGGGGCCAACGTCCTGACTTTC.

The chain carries TRBV6-5 and TRBJ1-1, with D tentatively TRBD1 (5 bases). The CDR3 length is 12 residues. From germline, CDR1 is MNHEY and CDR2 SVGAGI. Trimming shortened V by 8 bases and J by 3 bases, and 10 bases separated the two germline ends. CDR3: CASQQVYTEAFF. Written as DNA, the CDR3 is TGTGCCAGCCAACAGGTTTACACTGAAGCTTTCTTT.

V is TRBV10-3 and J is TRBJ2-3, with TRBD2 matching over 8 bases. J was trimmed by 2 bases and V by 11 bases; bases with no gene match: 6. CDR3 length: 13 residues. Germline V CDR1 and CDR2: ENHRY, SYGVKD. The CDR3 DNA is TGTGCCGTCGCGGGGGGCTCCACAGATACGCAGTATTTT. Protein product: CAVAGGSTDTQYF.